This T cell receptor beta chain stems from a study of response to subunit inactivated influenza vaccine. In germline, CDR1 is MNHEY, CDR2 SVGAGI. This CDR3 has 16 residues. The V gene lost 4 bases and the J gene lost 0 bases, with 16 bases spanning the gap. TCRdb recomputed calls from the RT-PCR reads with MiXCR, one row per CDR3 protein. Of 160,000 or so distinct CDR3 sequences in the sample, 11% were seen once. Study outcomes and limitations: The authors put forward the suggestion that each seasonal influenza vaccination may bring in only a limited number of new T cells.

On this clonotype itself: Antigen specificity is unknown.

This chain uses TRBV6-5 with TRBJ2-7; possibly TRBD2 for D (6 bases). This receptor was taken from a man between 50 and 59 years old who received an inactivated influenza vaccine. The sequencing here drew on non-naive T cells sorted from PBMCs, taken about 40 days after vaccination. The CDR3 protein is CASSFKTAGNSYEQYF. The CDR3, as DNA: TGTGCCAGCAGTTTTAAGACGGCGGGGAACTCCTACGAGCAGTACTTC.